The 32 T cell receptor beta chains in this list originate from one sample, sequenced in a study of vaccination and CD4 T cells after COVID-19. Treatment of the sample: approximately 11-day PBMC culture with coronavirus spike peptide pools or control peptides (ViraFEST assay). Sequencing of DNA taken from cultured CD4+ T cells relied on the Oncomine TCR Beta short-read assay. Via MiXCR, TCRdb re-called the PCR reads, giving one row per CDR3 protein. The table has roughly 16,000 distinct CDR3 sequences, 54% seen once. For these receptors, no antigen is known. The sample consisted of cultured CD4+ T cells from blood, taken after SARS-CoV-2 vaccination. All receptors derive from a human donor with COVID-19.

The J gene is TRBJ2-7, the V gene TRBV30; 7 nucleotides align to TRBD1. The CDR3 consists of 14 residues. The germline CDR1 and CDR2 sequences are GTSNPN and SVGIG (reference sequence). Trimming took 7 bases from V and 5 from J; bases not matched to a gene: 14. CDR3 DNA: TGTGCCTCGACAGGGAAAGGCCTTAGGAACGAGCAGTACTTC. Protein sequence: CASTGKGLRNEQYF.

This clonotype occurred once. The rearrangement links TRBV20-1 to TRBJ2-7; no firm D call. There are 13 residues in the CDR3. CDR1 and CDR2 (germline): DFQATT, SNEGSKA (reference sequence). V lost 6 bases, J lost 2 bases, and 14 bases lay in between. The CDR3 sequence: CSAPLGGPYEQYF. The CDR3 nucleotides are TGCAGTGCCCCGCTCGGCGGCCCCTACGAGCAGTACTTC.

The rearrangement uses TRBV7-2 and TRBJ1-1; no reliable D call. The CDR3 sequence is 13 residues long. With 2 bases removed from V and 2 bases from J, the gap between germline ends came to 6 bases. Germline V gene lookup returns CDR1 SGHTA and CDR2 FQGNSA. In DNA form, the CDR3 reads TGTGCCAGCAGCTTAATGGGCAACACTGAAGCTTTCTTT. Amino acid sequence: CASSLMGNTEAFF. Complete variable domain (other parts from reference TRBV7-2 and TRBJ1-1): GAGVSQSPSNKVTEKGKDVELRCDPISGHTALYWYRQSLGQGLEFLIYFQGNSAPDKSGLPSDRFSAERTGGSVSTLTIQRTQQEDSAVYLCASSLMGNTEAFFGQGTRLTVV.

The V gene is TRBV19, the J gene TRBJ1-5; possibly TRBD1 for D (6 bases). The germline V gene has CDR1 LNHDA and CDR2 SQIVND (reference sequence). V lost 5 bases and J lost 4, with 12 bases in between. CDR3 length equals 14 residues. This CDR3 reads CASSPQQGNQPQHF. The CDR3 DNA reads as TGTGCCAGTAGTCCCCAGCAGGGGAATCAGCCCCAGCATTTT.

V is TRBV5-1 and J is TRBJ2-5; D is perhaps TRBD1 or TRBD2 (5 bases each). The germline V gene has CDR1 SGHRS and CDR2 YFSETQ. This CDR3 has 14 residues. With 5 bases removed from V and 2 bases from J, the gap between germline ends came to 13 bases. The CDR3 reads CASRTGTIQETQYF. The CDR3 DNA sequence: TGCGCCAGCAGAACCGGGACCATTCAAGAGACCCAGTACTTC.

V is TRBV20-1 and J is TRBJ2-2; the D gene is possibly TRBD1 (6 bases). The CDR3 contains 12 residues. Trimming left V 5 bases short and J 7 bases short, with 11 bases between. Germline loops: CDR1 DFQATT, CDR2 SNEGSKA (reference sequence). CDR3 in amino acids: CSAEGQGGELFF. The CDR3 coding sequence is TGCAGTGCTGAGGGACAAGGCGGGGAGCTGTTTTTT.

V usage is TRBV7-2 and J usage is TRBJ2-3; perhaps TRBD2 as D (6 bases). The V end lost 2 bases, the J end lost 4 bases, and 10 bases lay between the germline ends. The CDR3 has 14 residues. CDR1 is SGHTA and CDR2 is FQGNSA in the germline V gene. The CDR3 reads CASSLRRGADTQYF. The CDR3 DNA is TGTGCCAGCAGCTTACGGAGGGGCGCAGATACGCAGTATTTT.

The rearrangement joins TRBV9 to TRBJ1-5; 9 positions match TRBD1. The CDR3 has 15 amino acids. Looked up from germline, CDR1 is SGDLS and CDR2 is YYNGEE. The V gene end was trimmed by 4 bases and the J gene end by 8 bases; junction bases not matched to a gene: 10. Written as DNA, the CDR3 is TGTGCCAGCAGCCCACATGGACAGGGGCTAGAGCCCCAGCATTTT. Protein product: CASSPHGQGLEPQHF.

V gene TRBV6-5 combines with J gene TRBJ2-2, with a possible D match to TRBD2 (5 bases). Germline assignment: CDR1 MNHEY and CDR2 SVGAGI. This CDR3 has 15 residues. Trimming took 0 bases from V and 8 from J, leaving 13 bases between them. The CDR3 is CASSYSRGWVGELFF. CDR3 nucleotide sequence: TGTGCCAGCAGTTACTCACGGGGTTGGGTTGGGGAGCTGTTTTTT.

This sequence joins TRBV6-1 and TRBJ2-5, with D possibly TRBD1 on 6 matching bases. Germline V gives CDR1 MNHNS, CDR2 SASEGT. The V and J ends lost 6 bases and 1 base respectively, with 12 bases between them. This CDR3 region has 14 residues. The CDR3 here is CASSRGVAQETQYF. CDR3 in DNA: TGTGCCAGCAGCAGGGGTGTTGCCCAAGAGACCCAGTACTTC.

This clonotype was observed a handful of times. The chain's CDR3 is CASSNRDKNQPQHF. As DNA, the CDR3 is TGTGCCAGCAGCAACCGGGACAAGAATCAGCCCCAGCATTTT. The V call is TRBV21-1, the J call TRBJ1-5; TRBD1, the table's D call, was not compared with the DNA. TRBV21-1 is listed as a pseudogene. The CDR3 loop spans 14 amino acids.

The chain joins TRBV20-1 to TRBJ1-6; 9 bases are shared with TRBD1. The V gene's germline CDR1 is DFQATT and CDR2 SNEGSKA (reference sequence). V lost 3 bases to trimming and J lost 3 bases; unmatched junction nucleotides: 3. The CDR3 totals 15 residues. CDR3 in DNA: TGCAGTGCTAGGGGACAGGGATTCTATAATTCACCCCTCCACTTT. Residues: CSARGQGFYNSPLHF.

This clonotype was detected a few times. The rearrangement links TRBV6-1 to TRBJ1-2, with D uncertain. CDR3 length: 12 residues. V shed 4 bases and J shed 7 bases, with 10 bases lying between them. Germline CDR1 and CDR2: MNHNS and SASEGT. CDR3 sequence (DNA): TGTGCCAGCAGTGGAGGTGTCGTTGGCTACACCTTC. This encodes CASSGGVVGYTF.

This clonotype was picked up one time. The chain uses TRBV20-1 and TRBJ2-1; TRBD2 agrees at 7 bases. The CDR3 extends over 16 amino acids. Trimming at V came to 3 bases and at J to 9 bases, leaving 17 bases not matched to a gene. Per the germline V gene, CDR1 is DFQATT and CDR2 is SNEGSKA (reference sequence). The CDR3 DNA reads as TGCAGTGCTAGTAGTGAGGGCGGGAGTCGATCGATTGAGCAGTTCTTC. Its protein is CSASSEGGSRSIEQFF.

This clonotype occurred a few times. The chain carries TRBV25-1 and TRBJ2-2; D gene unclear. The CDR3 extends over 14 amino acids. The ends were cut back, 4 bases at V and 1 base at J, with 7 bases in the middle. From germline, CDR1 is MGHDK and CDR2 SYGVNS. The chain's CDR3 is CASSVSGNTGELFF. DNA of the CDR3: TGTGCCAGCAGTGTATCAGGGAACACCGGGGAGCTGTTTTTT.

The chain joins TRBV7-3 to TRBJ1-2; D is perhaps TRBD1 (6 bases). The CDR3 length is 14 residues. Germline loops: CDR1 SGHTA, CDR2 FQGTGA. Trimming pared 5 bases from V and 4 bases from J, leaving 14 bases between. The CDR3: CASSLLGGSYGYTF. The CDR3 DNA reads TGTGCCAGCAGCCTACTAGGGGGGTCCTATGGCTACACCTTC.

The sample holds a few counts of this clonotype. V gene TRBV2 combines with J gene TRBJ2-2; tentative D call: TRBD1 (6 bases). Germline V gene lookup returns CDR1 SNHLY and CDR2 FYNNEI. This CDR3 has 14 residues. V was clipped by 3 bases and J by 7 bases, with 12 bases between them. The CDR3 sequence is CASSEQGPSGELFF. CDR3 nucleotide sequence: TGTGCCAGCAGTGAGCAGGGGCCCAGCGGGGAGCTGTTTTTT.

The chain employs TRBV7-9 and TRBJ1-3, with 8 bases lining up with TRBD1. The CDR3 runs 14 residues. Germline V gives CDR1 SEHNR, CDR2 FQNEAQ (reference sequence). Germline trimming cut 5 bases from V and 4 bases from J; bases unmatched to any gene: 4. CDR3 amino acids: CASSQDRAGNTIYF. CDR3 DNA: TGTGCCAGCAGCCAGGACAGGGCCGGAAACACCATATATTTT. Combining the CDR3 with reference TRBV7-9 and TRBJ1-3 gives the whole variable domain DTGVSQNPRHKITKRGQNVTFRCDPISEHNRLYWYRQTLGQGPEFLTYFQNEAQLEKSRLLSDRFSAERPKGSFSTLEIQRTEQGDSAMYLCASSQDRAGNTIYFGEGSWLTVV.

The rearrangement joins TRBV18 to TRBJ1-1; no definite D call. V gave up 4 bases and J gave up 2 bases, with 8 bases separating them. The CDR3 loop spans 13 amino acids. The V gene's germline CDR1 is KGHSH and CDR2 LQKENI. CDR3 DNA: TGTGCCAGCTCACTCTACCTTAACACTGAAGCTTTCTTT. Amino acids: CASSLYLNTEAFF.

This clonotype was picked up a small number of times. CDR3 sequence: CSARVMDRDQPQHF. The DNA of the CDR3 is TGCAGTGCTAGAGTGATGGACAGGGATCAGCCCCAGCATTTT. V usage is TRBV20-1 and J usage is TRBJ1-5; 8 nucleotides agree with TRBD1. V lost 1 base to trimming and J lost 5 bases; unmatched junction nucleotides: 4. The CDR3 has 14 residues. The V gene's germline CDR1 is DFQATT and CDR2 SNEGSKA (reference sequence).

The chain employs TRBV20-1 and TRBJ1-1, with D possibly matching TRBD1 (5 bases). This CDR3 spans 13 amino acids. Between the trimmed V and J ends, which lost 6 bases and 2 bases, there was a span of 13 bases. The germline V gene encodes CDR1 DFQATT and CDR2 SNEGSKA (reference sequence). The CDR3 nucleotides are TGCAGTGCCCCCCGGGGACTTAACACTGAAGCTTTCTTT. The encoded protein is CSAPRGLNTEAFF.

The chain employs TRBV20-1 and TRBJ1-1; D remains unclear. CDR1 DFQATT and CDR2 SNEGSKA come from the germline V gene (reference sequence). Trimming left V 6 bases short and J 2 bases short, with 10 bases between. The CDR3 is 12 residues long. This chain's CDR3 is CSATDGNTEAFF. CDR3 sequence (DNA): TGCAGTGCCACGGACGGAAACACTGAAGCTTTCTTT.

The chain couples TRBV5-1 to TRBJ1-1, with 9 nucleotides matching TRBD1. The V and J ends lost 3 bases and 1 base, in that order; junction bases with no gene match: 1. This CDR3 has 14 residues. Germline CDR1 reads SGHRS; CDR2 reads YFSETQ. For the CDR3, the DNA is TGCGCCAGCAGCTGGGACAGGGCGAACACTGAAGCTTTCTTT. It translates to CASSWDRANTEAFF.

The genes are TRBV27 and TRBJ1-3; D not certain. Trimming removed 3 bases from V and 3 bases from J, with 6 bases in between. Germline V gene data show CDR1 as MNHEY and CDR2 as SMNVEV (reference sequence). The CDR3 extends over 13 amino acids. CDR3 region: CASSFRGGNTIYF. The CDR3 nucleotides are TGTGCCAGCAGTTTCCGCGGTGGAAACACCATATATTTT.

The chain recombines TRBV27 with TRBJ1-6; unclear D gene. CDR3 length: 13 residues. Germline assignment: CDR1 MNHEY and CDR2 SMNVEV (reference sequence). V was shortened by 6 bases and J by 7 bases, with 10 bases between the two germline ends. The CDR3, as DNA: TGTGCCAGCAGAGGACGGGAAAATTCACCCCTCCACTTT. Protein sequence: CASRGRENSPLHF.

J is TRBJ1-2 and V is TRBV5-6; 9 nucleotides line up with TRBD1. The CDR3 covers 16 residues. The germline gives CDR1 SGHDT, CDR2 YYEEEE. V lost 4 bases and J lost 8; bases outside the gene matches: 15. The CDR3 is CASSKPGQGSWRGYTF. The CDR3 region has the DNA TGTGCCAGCAGCAAGCCGGGACAGGGTTCGTGGCGGGGCTACACCTTC.

The rearrangement uses TRBV2 and TRBJ2-3, with 7 bases lining up with TRBD2. The V segment lost 7 bases and the J segment 3 bases; nucleotides outside the gene matches: 13. Germline CDR1 and CDR2: SNHLY and FYNNEI. The CDR3 spans 16 residues. CDR3 sequence: CASNQNSGRDTDTQYF. The DNA of the CDR3 is TGTGCCAGCAACCAAAATTCGGGGAGGGATACAGATACGCAGTATTTT.

The chain carries TRBV7-2 and TRBJ1-6; the D gene is possibly TRBD1 (5 bases). The CDR3 covers 14 residues. Germline V gives CDR1 SGHTA, CDR2 FQGNSA. Trimming stripped 3 bases from V and 7 bases from J, with 10 bases between. In DNA, the CDR3 is TGTGCCAGCAGCTTTGACAGATTAAATTCACCCCTCCACTTT. It yields the protein CASSFDRLNSPLHF.

In its sample, this clonotype was seen a few times. J is TRBJ1-2 and V is TRBV30; no clear D. The CDR3 covers 15 residues. V lost 2 bases, J lost 7 bases, and 20 bases lay in between. Germline assignment: CDR1 GTSNPN and CDR2 SVGIG (reference sequence). The CDR3 spells CAWSTYGQRAIGYTF. The CDR3 nucleotides read TGTGCCTGGAGTACTTATGGGCAGAGGGCCATTGGCTACACCTTC.

V and J are TRBV7-2 and TRBJ1-2; unclear D gene. V lost 5 bases, J lost 8 bases, and 12 bases lay in between. The CDR3 sequence is 12 residues long. CDR1 and CDR2 (germline): SGHTA, FQGNSA. CDR3: CASSLRLGGYTF. DNA for the CDR3: TGTGCCAGCAGCCTGAGGTTGGGAGGCTACACCTTC.

The rearrangement uses TRBV4-3 and TRBJ2-7; D remains ambiguous. This CDR3 comprises 15 residues. The germline CDR1 and CDR2 sequences are LGHNA and YSLEER. V lost 2 bases and J lost 0, with 11 bases in between. CDR3 region: CASSQTGPVSYEQYF. The CDR3 DNA reads TGCGCCAGCAGCCAAACTGGACCGGTCTCCTACGAGCAGTACTTC.

The chain carries TRBV11-3 and TRBJ1-2; D perhaps matches TRBD1 (6 bases). The CDR3 totals 11 residues. Per germline, CDR1 SGHNT and CDR2 YENEEA. The V end lost 8 bases, the J end lost 5 bases, and 9 bases lay between the germline ends. CDR3 sequence (DNA): TGTGCCAGCGGGGGGGCTTATGGCTACACCTTC. The encoded protein is CASGGAYGYTF. Filled out from reference TRBV11-3 and TRBJ1-2, the complete variable domain reads EAGVVQSPRYKIIEKKQPVAFWCNPISGHNTLYWYLQNLGQGPELLIRYENEEAVDDSQLPKDRFSAERLKGVDSTLKIQPAELGDSAVYLCASGGAYGYTFGSGTRLTVV.